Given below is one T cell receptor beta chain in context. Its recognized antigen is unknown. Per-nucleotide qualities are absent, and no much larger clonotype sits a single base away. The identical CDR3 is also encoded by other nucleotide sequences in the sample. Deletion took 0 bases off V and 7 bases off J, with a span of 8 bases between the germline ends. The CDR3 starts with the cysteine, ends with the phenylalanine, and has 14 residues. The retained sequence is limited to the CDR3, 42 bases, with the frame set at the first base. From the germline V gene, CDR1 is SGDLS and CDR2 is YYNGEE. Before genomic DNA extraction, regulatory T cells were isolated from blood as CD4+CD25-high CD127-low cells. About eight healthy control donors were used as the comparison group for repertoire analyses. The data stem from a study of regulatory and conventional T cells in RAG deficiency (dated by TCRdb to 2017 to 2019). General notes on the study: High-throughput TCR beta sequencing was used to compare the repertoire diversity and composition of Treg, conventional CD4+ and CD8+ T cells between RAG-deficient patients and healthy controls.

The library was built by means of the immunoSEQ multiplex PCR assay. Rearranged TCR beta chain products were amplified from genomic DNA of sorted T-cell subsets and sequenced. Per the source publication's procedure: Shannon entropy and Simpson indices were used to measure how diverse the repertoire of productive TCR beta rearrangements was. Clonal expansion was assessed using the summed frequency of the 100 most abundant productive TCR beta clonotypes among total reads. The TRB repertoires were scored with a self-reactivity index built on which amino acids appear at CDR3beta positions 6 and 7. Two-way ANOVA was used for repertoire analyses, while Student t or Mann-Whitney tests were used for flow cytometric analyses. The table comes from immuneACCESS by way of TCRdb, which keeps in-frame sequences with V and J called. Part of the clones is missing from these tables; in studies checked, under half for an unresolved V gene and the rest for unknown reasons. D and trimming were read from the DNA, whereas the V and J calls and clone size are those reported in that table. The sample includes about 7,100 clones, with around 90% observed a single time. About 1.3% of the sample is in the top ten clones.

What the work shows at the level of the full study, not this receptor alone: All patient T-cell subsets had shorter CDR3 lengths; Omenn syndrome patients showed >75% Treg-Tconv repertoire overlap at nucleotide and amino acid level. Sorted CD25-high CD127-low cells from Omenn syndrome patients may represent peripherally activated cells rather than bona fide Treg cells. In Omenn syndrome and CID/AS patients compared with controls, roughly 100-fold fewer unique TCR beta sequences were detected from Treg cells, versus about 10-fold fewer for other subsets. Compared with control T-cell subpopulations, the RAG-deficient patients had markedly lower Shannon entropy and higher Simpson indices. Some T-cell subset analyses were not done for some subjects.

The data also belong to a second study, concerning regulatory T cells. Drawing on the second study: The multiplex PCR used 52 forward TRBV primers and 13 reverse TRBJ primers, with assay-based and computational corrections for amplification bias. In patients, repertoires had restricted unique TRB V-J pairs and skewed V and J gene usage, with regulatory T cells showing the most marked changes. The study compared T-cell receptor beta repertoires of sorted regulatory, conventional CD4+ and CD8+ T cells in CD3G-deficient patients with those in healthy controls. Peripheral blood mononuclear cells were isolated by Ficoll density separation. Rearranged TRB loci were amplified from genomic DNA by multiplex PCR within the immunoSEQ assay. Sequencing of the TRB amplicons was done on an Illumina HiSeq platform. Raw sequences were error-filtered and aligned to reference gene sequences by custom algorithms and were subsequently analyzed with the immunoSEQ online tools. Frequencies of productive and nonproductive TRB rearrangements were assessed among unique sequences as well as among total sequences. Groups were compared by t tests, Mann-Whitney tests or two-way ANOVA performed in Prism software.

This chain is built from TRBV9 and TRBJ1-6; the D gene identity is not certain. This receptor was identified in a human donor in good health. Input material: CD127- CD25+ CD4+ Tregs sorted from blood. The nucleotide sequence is TGTGCCAGCAGCGTAGACAGCTCCAATTCACCCCTCCACTTT. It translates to CASSVDSSNSPLHF.